This passage covers 26 T cell receptor beta chains from one sample sequenced in a study of cytomegalovirus exposure and HLA in healthy donors. Clones were read by immunoSEQ multiplex PCR, and TCRdb kept only the in-frame ones, dropping some. Altogether tens of thousands of clones are present, about 90% being singletons, with the ten largest covering 3.5% to 4%. What was sequenced was PBMCs. Receptor source: a woman under 30 in good health and CMV-seropositive.

This clone was observed a single time. The chain uses TRBV2 and TRBJ2-7; 11 nucleotides line up with TRBD2. This CDR3 is 20 amino acids long. The junction had 20 bases not matched to a gene; V was cut back by 6 bases and J by 1 base. Per germline, CDR1 SNHLY and CDR2 FYNNEI. Written as DNA, the CDR3 is TGTGCCAGCAGAGACCCCCCAGGGGACGGGACTAGCGGTCGATCCTACGAGCAGTACTTC. Translation gives CASRDPPGDGTSGRSYEQYF.

V and J are TRBV18 and TRBJ1-5; tentative D call: TRBD1 (6 bases). The V end lost 5 bases, the J end lost 4 bases, and 30 bases lay between the germline ends. This CDR3 region has 20 residues. Germline lookup yields CDR1 KGHSH and CDR2 LQKENI. This chain's CDR3 is CASSSNPPLLQGSINQPQHF. CDR3 DNA: TGTGCCAGCTCATCAAACCCCCCCCTACTGCAGGGGTCGATTAATCAGCCCCAGCATTTT.

The chain couples TRBV6-5 to TRBJ1-5; D gene unclear. From germline, CDR1 is MNHEY and CDR2 SVGAGI. The CDR3 consists of 13 residues. V was cut by 2 bases and J by 5 bases, with 7 bases left in between. CDR3 DNA: TGTGCCAGCAGTTACGGTCGGTATCAGCCCCAGCATTTT. This encodes CASSYGRYQPQHF.

V usage is TRBV28 and J usage is TRBJ2-1; TRBD1 matches 7 bases. This CDR3 spans 15 amino acids. Germline CDR1 MDHEN, CDR2 SYDVKM. V was pared by 5 bases and J by 4 bases, with 8 bases of the junction left unmatched. The CDR3: CASSLTGRGYNEQFF. The CDR3 DNA reads TGTGCCAGCAGTCTGACAGGGCGTGGTTACAATGAGCAGTTCTTC.

This chain uses TRBV6-4 with TRBJ2-7; TRBD1 matches at 8 bases. Trimming took 6 bases from V and 1 from J; bases not matched to a gene: 8. This CDR3 spans 15 amino acids. Per the germline V gene, CDR1 is MRHNA and CDR2 is SNTAGT. Here the CDR3 reads CASRKETGDSYEQYF. In nucleotides, the CDR3 is TGTGCCAGCAGGAAGGAGACAGGGGATTCCTACGAGCAGTACTTC.

This chain connects TRBV6-4 to TRBJ1-5, with unresolved D. Trimming removed 3 bases from V and 4 bases from J, with 7 bases in between. The CDR3 loop spans 13 amino acids. CDR1 and CDR2 from the germline V gene are MRHNA and SNTAGT. Written as DNA, the CDR3 is TGTGCCAGCAGTGAGACGGGGAATCAGCCCCAGCATTTT. This encodes CASSETGNQPQHF.

The chain joins TRBV11-3 to TRBJ1-1; D gene ambiguous. Trimming cost V 2 bases and J 5 bases, with 15 bases left between them. Germline CDR1 and CDR2: SGHNT and YENEEA. The CDR3 runs 15 residues. The CDR3 sequence is CASSLRRDRETEAFF. The CDR3 coding sequence is TGTGCCAGCAGCTTAAGGCGTGACCGGGAGACTGAAGCTTTCTTT.

This rearrangement joins TRBV7-5 to TRBJ2-1; the D call in the table, TRBD2, was not verified against the DNA. TRBV7-5 is an annotated pseudogene. The CDR3 has 19 residues. Here the CDR3 DNA reads TGTGCCAGAAGCTTAGTACGACCCTTTTGGCGGGAGCTGTGGAATGAGCAGTTCTTC. Translation: CARSLVRPFWRELWNEQFF.

This clone was detected once. This chain connects TRBV6-5 to TRBJ1-2; 9 positions match TRBD1. V dropped 4 bases and J dropped 4; count of bases not matched to a gene: 1. Germline V gene lookup returns CDR1 MNHEY and CDR2 SVGAGI. The CDR3 is 13 amino acids. Written as DNA, the CDR3 is TGTGCCAGCAGTTCGGGACAGGGCTATGGCTACACCTTC. Protein sequence: CASSSGQGYGYTF.

The V call is TRBV2, the J call TRBJ2-3, with TRBD2 matching over 12 bases. CDR3 length: 16 residues. Trimming cost V 7 bases and J 6 bases; bases outside gene matches: 11. Looked up from germline, CDR1 is SNHLY and CDR2 is FYNNEI. CDR3 coding DNA: TGTGCCAGCACCAGGCGGACTAGCGGGGCTTTGGATACGCAGTATTTT. Translation: CASTRRTSGALDTQYF. The full variable domain, with the rest looked up from reference TRBV2 and TRBJ2-3, is EPEVTQTPSHQVTQMGQEVILRCVPISNHLYFYWYRQILGQKVEFLVSFYNNEISEKSEIFDDQFSVERPDGSNFTLKIRSTKLEDSAMYFCASTRRTSGALDTQYFGPGTRLTVL.

The CDR3, as DNA: TGTGCCAGCAGCTCCGGGACAGGGGCCCACAATGAAAAACTGTTTTTT. It is translated as CASSSGTGAHNEKLFF. The genes are TRBV5-5 and TRBJ1-4, with 10 bases lining up with TRBD1. Germline loops: CDR1 SGHKS, CDR2 YYEKEE (reference sequence). The V segment lost 3 bases and the J segment 5 bases; nucleotides outside the gene matches: 7. This CDR3 region has 16 residues.

In its sample, this clone was seen once. The chain recombines TRBV5-6 with TRBJ2-2, with D uncertain. CDR3 length: 16 residues. V was clipped by 2 bases and J by 3 bases, with 14 bases between them. Germline CDR1 is SGHDT and CDR2 is YYEEEE. The CDR3 DNA follows: TGTGCCAGCAGCTTTTTCGCCACGCTATACACCGGGGAGCTGTTTTTT. This sequence encodes CASSFFATLYTGELFF.

V gene TRBV19 combines with J gene TRBJ2-1; 7 bases are a match to TRBD2. With V trimmed by 5 bases and J by 6 bases, 13 bases remained unmatched. CDR1 and CDR2 (germline): LNHDA, SQIVND (reference sequence). The CDR3 runs to 16 residues. CDR3 protein: CASSSRWSGTLNEQFF. CDR3 coding DNA: TGTGCCAGTAGTTCCCGGTGGAGCGGGACCCTCAATGAGCAGTTCTTC.

The genes are TRBV23-1 and TRBJ2-7, with 11 bases matching TRBD2. TRBV23-1 is identified as an open reading frame with a role that is uncertain. CDR3 size: 18 residues. Losses at the gene ends were 1 base for V and 3 bases for J; bases not matched to a gene: 11. The CDR3 region has the DNA TGCGCCAGCAGTCAATGTCCCCCTAGCGGGAGGAACCGCTACGAGCAGTACTTC. Its protein is CASSQCPPSGRNRYEQYF.

This clone came up a few times. The chain links TRBV30 to TRBJ2-6; D is perhaps TRBD2 (7 bases). This CDR3 is 15 amino acids long. V lost 0 bases and J 4 bases, leaving 10 bases between the germline ends. Germline CDR1 GTSNPN, CDR2 SVGIG (reference sequence). In DNA, the CDR3 is TGTGCCTGGAGTGTGGGGGGGGCCGGGGCCAACGTCCTGACTTTC. Protein sequence: CAWSVGGAGANVLTF.

This clone was observed once. The chain has TRBV28 and TRBJ2-1, with a possible D match to TRBD1 (6 bases). There are 14 residues in the CDR3. Germline CDR1 reads MDHEN; CDR2 reads SYDVKM. V lost 4 bases, J lost 10 bases, and 17 bases lay in between. The CDR3 coding sequence is TGTGCCAGCAGTTCAGGAGACAGGTCGTGGGAGCAGTTCTTC. Translating gives CASSSGDRSWEQFF.

V and J are TRBV7-2 and TRBJ2-7; TRBD2 matches at 7 bases. The germline V gene has CDR1 SGHTA and CDR2 FQGNSA. Unmatched junction bases numbered 2, after V lost 0 bases and J lost 3 bases. This CDR3 is built from 14 residues. CDR3 nucleotides: TGTGCCAGCAGCTTAGCGCGGACTAGCTACGAGCAGTACTTC. As protein: CASSLARTSYEQYF.

The V call is TRBV6-6, the J call TRBJ1-4; the D is unclear. Trimming removed 11 bases from V and 5 bases from J, with 15 bases in between. The germline V gene encodes CDR1 MNHNY and CDR2 SVGAGI (reference sequence). The CDR3 covers 13 residues. CDR3 DNA sequence: TGTGCCGCAGCCCGGGGTTGGAATGAAAAACTGTTTTTT. Translated, it gives CAAARGWNEKLFF.

CDR3 residues: CASSRVPGGDANYGYTF. The CDR3 DNA is TGTGCCAGCAGCCGGGTTCCGGGGGGGGACGCTAACTATGGCTACACCTTC. This chain joins TRBV4-2 and TRBJ1-2, with TRBD1 as a possible D gene (5 bases). Germline CDR1 is LGHNA and CDR2 is YNFKEQ. V lost 4 bases, J lost 0 bases, and 18 bases lay in between. The CDR3 runs 17 residues.

V usage is TRBV9 and J usage is TRBJ2-3; the D gene is possibly TRBD2 (5 bases). This CDR3 comprises 15 residues. Per the germline V gene, CDR1 is SGDLS and CDR2 is YYNGEE. V was clipped by 0 bases and J by 0 bases, with 8 bases between them. The CDR3 is CASSVVGGSTDTQYF. DNA for the CDR3: TGTGCCAGCAGCGTAGTTGGCGGGAGCACAGATACGCAGTATTTT.

The chain is built from TRBV29-1 and TRBJ2-4; D might be TRBD2 (5 bases). Trimming removed 6 bases from V and 8 bases from J, with 14 bases in between. CDR1 SQVTM and CDR2 ANQGSEA come from the germline V gene. The CDR3 length is 12 residues. CDR3 region: CSVETSTDIQYF. CDR3 nucleotide sequence: TGCAGCGTCGAAACTAGTACGGACATTCAGTACTTC.

The rearrangement links TRBV4-3 to TRBJ1-3; 7 bases fit TRBD1. Germline V gene sequence: CDR1 LGHNA, CDR2 YSLEER. The length of the CDR3 is 16 residues. V shed 4 bases, J shed 1 base, and the junction held 7 bases outside the gene matches. CDR3 in amino acids: CASSLRTGLSGNTIYF. The CDR3 bases are TGCGCCAGCAGCCTCCGGACAGGACTGTCTGGAAACACCATATATTTT.

This sequence joins TRBV25-1 and TRBJ2-1; D is perhaps TRBD2 (5 bases). With 1 base removed from V and 2 bases from J, the gap between germline ends came to 9 bases. Germline V lookup: CDR1 MGHDK, CDR2 SYGVNS. The CDR3 length is 15 residues. The CDR3 spells CASSEFGSAYNEQFF. Here the CDR3 DNA reads TGTGCCAGCAGTGAATTTGGTAGCGCCTACAATGAGCAGTTCTTC.

The rearrangement links TRBV5-6 to TRBJ1-4; 7 bases are shared with TRBD1. The CDR3 is 14 amino acids. Germline loops: CDR1 SGHDT, CDR2 YYEEEE. J lost 5 bases, V lost 4 bases, and 5 bases had no gene match. CDR3 region: CASSRDRRNEKLFF. For the CDR3, the DNA is TGTGCCAGCAGCAGGGACAGAAGAAATGAAAAACTGTTTTTT.

The chain is built from TRBV11-2 and TRBJ1-6; D uncertain. Per germline, CDR1 SGHAT and CDR2 FQNNGV. The germline V and J ends were trimmed by 6 bases and 0 bases, with 12 bases remaining between them. The CDR3 runs to 16 residues. CDR3 bases: TGTGCCAGCAGATCCCTTTCGAGCTCCTATAATTCACCCCTCCACTTT. Protein: CASRSLSSSYNSPLHF.

Remarks on this clone: The sample contains more than one DNA sequence encoding this CDR3. The V gene is TRBV27, the J gene TRBJ2-1; 8 bases align to TRBD2. The junction had 1 base not matched to a gene; V was cut back by 3 bases and J by 0 bases. CDR1 is MNHEY, CDR2 SMNVEV, per germline (reference sequence). The CDR3 loop spans 15 amino acids. CDR3 nucleotides: TGTGCCAGCAGTTTGAGCGGGAGCTCCTACAATGAGCAGTTCTTC. It encodes CASSLSGSSYNEQFF.